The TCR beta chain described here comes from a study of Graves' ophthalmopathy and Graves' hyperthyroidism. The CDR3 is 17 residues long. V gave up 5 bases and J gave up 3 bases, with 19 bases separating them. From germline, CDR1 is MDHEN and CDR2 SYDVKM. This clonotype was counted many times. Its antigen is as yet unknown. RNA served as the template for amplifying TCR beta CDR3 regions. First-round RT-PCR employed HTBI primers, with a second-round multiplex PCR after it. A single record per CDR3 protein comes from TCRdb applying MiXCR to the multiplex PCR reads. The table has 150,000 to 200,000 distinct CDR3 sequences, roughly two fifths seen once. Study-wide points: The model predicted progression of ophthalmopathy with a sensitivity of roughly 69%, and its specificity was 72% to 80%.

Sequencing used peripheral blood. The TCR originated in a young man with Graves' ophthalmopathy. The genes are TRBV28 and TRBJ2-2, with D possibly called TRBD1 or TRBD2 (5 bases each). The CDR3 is CASSPLDGRGDTGELFF. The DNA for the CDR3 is TGTGCCAGCAGTCCTCTTGACGGCCGAGGGGACACCGGGGAGCTGTTTTTT.